This TCR beta chain is from a study of graft-versus-host responses after intestinal transplantation. Turning to the study itself: Anti-thymocyte globulin induction was given to all recipients, followed by tacrolimus and steroids for 3 to 4 years.

TCRdb keeps only in-frame clones here, not all; method: immunoSEQ multiplex PCR. The sample lists about 120,000 clones; 85% to 95% were seen once. This clone was detected once. Its target is not known. This CDR3 region has 16 residues. CDR1 is SGHRS, CDR2 YFSETQ, per germline. J lost 0 bases, V lost 0 bases, and 3 bases had no gene match. The clonotype was recovered from a human donor who received an intestinal transplant. The chain carries TRBV5-1 and TRBJ2-1; 7 nucleotides agree with TRBD2. The source material was unstimulated CD8+ T cells sorted from spleen or lymph node cells, sampled before intestinal transplant. The CDR3 reads CASSLVLAASYNEQFF. The CDR3 DNA follows: TGCGCCAGCAGCTTGGTTCTAGCGGCCTCCTACAATGAGCAGTTCTTC.